A selection of T cell receptor beta chains follows, all from one sample in a study of identifying expanded T cells in peripheral blood. TCRdb's copy holds only in-frame clones and misses some; the assay was immunoSEQ multiplex PCR. The sample lists 95,000 to 100,000 clones, around 88% occurring once. Source material: blood. These receptors were collected from a person between 18 and 75 years old in good health. Both conserved end residues are part of each CDR3. D genes are given only for firm matches. Part of the rows lack a size; the others show once, few, many or a class for expanded clones.

>TRBJ2-5|TRBV27|NA|TRBD2
TGTGCCAGCAGTTTATTAGCGGGCAGAGAGACCCAGTACTTC
CASSLLAGRETQYF
>TRBJ1-1|TRBV5-6|NA|TRBD1
TGTGCCAGCAGCTTCGGGACAGGGAACACTGAAGCTTTCTTT
CASSFGTGNTEAFF
>TRBJ2-5|TRBV5-4|NA|TRBD2
TGTGCCAGCAGCCCAAATAGCGGGGGGGCAGGAGAGACCCAGTACTTC
CASSPNSGGAGETQYF
>TRBJ1-1|TRBV9|NA|NA
TGTGCCAGCAGCGTCGGGACGAACACTGAAGCTTTCTTT
CASSVGTNTEAFF
>TRBJ2-3|TRBV13|NA|TRBD2
TGTGCCAGCAGCTTAGGATTAGCGGGCCAAGCTCGGGATACGCAGTATTTT
CASSLGLAGQARDTQYF
>TRBJ2-3|TRBV6-5|NA|NA
TGTGCCAGCAGTTACTCCACAATCCGGGGGGATACGCAGTATTTT
CASSYSTIRGDTQYF
>TRBJ1-3|TRBV29-1|once|NA
TGCAGCGTTTCCCAGGGGTCTGGAAACACCATATATTTT
CSVSQGSGNTIYF
>TRBJ1-2|TRBV2|NA|TRBD1
TGTGCCAGCAGTGTCCGAAGGGGGCTGAATGGCTACACCTTC
CASSVRRGLNGYTF
>TRBJ1-2|TRBV4-3|few|TRBD1
TGCGCCAGCAGCCAAGATGCACAGGGGGGAGGCTACACCTTC
CASSQDAQGGGYTF
>TRBJ2-1|TRBV6-6|NA|NA
TGTGCCACCTATTCTTTTGGGCCGCACAATGAGCAGTTCTTC
CATYSFGPHNEQFF
>TRBJ2-7|TRBV4-3|few|TRBD1
TGCGCCAGCAGCCAAGATCTCTCACAGGGGTTTCTCGAGCAGTACTTC
CASSQDLSQGFLEQYF
>TRBJ2-1|TRBV7-2|NA|TRBD1
TGTGCCAGCAGCGCCAGGACAGGGGATAACAATGAGCAGTTCTTC
CASSARTGDNNEQFF
>TRBJ1-5|TRBV6-6|NA|NA
TGTGCCAGCAATTCAGGGAATCAGCCCCAGCATTTT
CASNSGNQPQHF
>TRBJ2-3|TRBV27|NA|TRBD2
TGTGCCAGCAGGCGGGGGGGTTATTCAGATACGCAGTATTTT
CASRRGGYSDTQYF
>TRBJ2-7|TRBV7-9|NA|TRBD2
TGTGCCAGCAGCTCCGGGACTAAATACGAGCAGTACTTC
CASSSGTKYEQYF
>TRBJ2-1|TRBV19|NA|TRBD2
TGTGCCAGTAGGACTAGCGGGGGGACCCGAGAGCAGTTCTTC
CASRTSGGTREQFF
>TRBJ1-4|TRBV13|NA|TRBD1
TGTGCCAGCAGCTGGGCGGACAGGGGCGAAGAAAAACTGTTTTTT
CASSWADRGEEKLFF
>TRBJ2-3|TRBV6-5|NA|NA
TGTGCCAGCAGTAGGGGCGGGGGCACAGATACGCAGTATTTT
CASSRGGGTDTQYF
>TRBJ2-3|TRBV30|NA|NA
TGTGCCTGGACCCCCGCCCCCCCCGATACGCAGTATTTT
CAWTPAPPDTQYF
>TRBJ1-2|TRBV6-5|NA|NA
TGTGCCAGCAGTGGTTCTTGGCAAAGTAACTATGGCTACACCTTC
CASSGSWQSNYGYTF
>TRBJ2-7|TRBV2|NA|NA
TGTGCCAGCCGGAAACCCCTTGGGGGTGGGTACGAGCAGTACTTC
CASRKPLGGGYEQYF
>TRBJ2-1|TRBV19|NA|TRBD2
TGTGCCAGTAGTATTACGACTAGCGGGGGGGCCTACAATGAGCAGTTCTTC
CASSITTSGGAYNEQFF
>TRBJ2-3|TRBV15|NA|TRBD2
TGTGCCACCAGCAGGGGGGGGACTGCGACAGATACGCAGTATTTT
CATSRGGTATDTQYF
>TRBJ2-3|TRBV9|NA|NA
TGTGCCAGCAGCGTAGTTCCAGATACGCAGTATTTT
CASSVVPDTQYF
>TRBJ1-3|TRBV19|NA|NA
TGTGCCAGTAGTATGCGGAACTCTGGAAACACCATATATTTT
CASSMRNSGNTIYF
>TRBJ2-3|TRBV2|NA|NA
TGTGCCAGCAGTGCTCAATCCCCGGGGGAAGATACGCAGTATTTT
CASSAQSPGEDTQYF
>TRBJ2-7|TRBV15|medium-sized|TRBD1
TGTGCCACCAGCAGAGATCCGGGACAGGGGGAAGGTTACGAGCAGTACTTC
CATSRDPGQGEGYEQYF
>TRBJ2-1|TRBV29-1|NA|NA
TGCAGCGTTGTCTCGACAGCTGCGGCTTCCTACAATGAGCAGTTCTTC
CSVVSTAAASYNEQFF
>TRBJ2-3|TRBV29-1|NA|TRBD2
TGCAGCGTTGAAGGTGGTAGCGGGGGAACTAGCACAGATACGCAGTATTTT
CSVEGGSGGTSTDTQYF
>TRBJ1-5|TRBV2|NA|TRBD1
TGTGCCAGTAGGCGACAGGGGAATCAGCCCCAGCATTTT
CASRRQGNQPQHF
>TRBJ1-5|TRBV27|NA|NA
TGTGCCAGCAGGATGACAGGTTATAGCAATCAGCCCCAGCATTTT
CASRMTGYSNQPQHF
>TRBJ1-2|TRBV27|NA|NA
TGTGCCAGCAGTTTATCCCCCCGGGGAGGCTACACCTTC
CASSLSPRGGYTF
>TRBJ2-1|TRBV27|NA|TRBD2
TGTGCCAGCAGTCTTAGCGGGGGGGTTTGGTTCTTC
CASSLSGGVWFF
>TRBJ2-2|TRBV7-2|NA|NA
TGTGCCAGCAGCTTAGCTCCGTTAACCGGGGAGCTGTTTTTT
CASSLAPLTGELFF
>TRBJ2-5|TRBV7-7|NA|NA
TGTGCCAGCAGTTCTCCCACGGGGGACCAGCACTTC
CASSSPTGDQHF
>TRBJ1-1|TRBV7-9|NA|NA
TGTGCCAGCAGCTTAGGGCGGCAGAACCGCTACCTAAGGAACACTGAAGCTTTCTTT
CASSLGRQNRYLRNTEAFF
>TRBJ2-1|TRBV21-1|NA|NA
TGTTTACCGGGACGGTGGACCTGTGGGTCTCGGGAGCAGTTCTTC
CLPGRWTCGSREQFF
>TRBJ2-5|TRBV5-1|NA|TRBD1
TGCGCCAGCAGCGAGACAGGGGCGATCCAAGAGACCCAGTACTTC
CASSETGAIQETQYF
>TRBJ1-4|TRBV28|NA|NA
TGTGCCAGCAGTTTAGGAACGGAATTCAAACGACTGTTTTTT
CASSLGTEFKRLFF
>TRBJ1-2|TRBV15|once|NA
TGTGCCACCAGCAGAGAAGGGAGATATGGCTACACCTTC
CATSREGRYGYTF
>TRBJ1-6|TRBV4-3|NA|TRBD1
TGCGCCAGCAGCCGAGACAGGGGGCAGGATTCACCCCTCCACTTT
CASSRDRGQDSPLHF
>TRBJ1-3|TRBV2|NA|NA
TGTGCCAGCATCCTGGGCGGGGAGTCTCCCGGAAACACCATATATTTT
CASILGGESPGNTIYF
>TRBJ2-5|TRBV5-4|NA|NA
TGTGCCAGCAGCTTGGATGGCTTTCAAGAGACCCAGTACTTC
CASSLDGFQETQYF
>TRBJ2-5|TRBV19|NA|TRBD1
TGTGCCAGTAGTTCTACAGGGGCAGGGGAGACCCAGTACTTC
CASSSTGAGETQYF
>TRBJ2-3|TRBV6-6|NA|NA
TGTGCCAGCAGTCTACCACCTACAGATACGCAGTATTTT
CASSLPPTDTQYF
>TRBJ2-5|TRBV13|NA|NA
TGTGCCAGCAGCTTAACAGGGAGATCGCAAGAGACCCAGTACTTC
CASSLTGRSQETQYF
>TRBJ2-5|TRBV10-3|once|NA
TGTGCCAACGGCGAGGGAACGCAGACCCAGTACTTC
CANGEGTQTQYF
>TRBJ1-2|TRBV4-3|NA|TRBD1
TGCGCCAGCAGCCAAGACGGGACAGGGTATGGCTACACCTTC
CASSQDGTGYGYTF
>TRBJ2-1|TRBV7-7|NA|NA
TGTGCCAGCAGCTTAGCGGGCAGGGTGCTCTACAATGAGCAGTTCTTC
CASSLAGRVLYNEQFF
>TRBJ2-5|TRBV9|NA|TRBD1
TGTGCCAGCAGCGTAGAGACAGGGGGCGGAGAGACCCAGTACTTC
CASSVETGGGETQYF
>TRBJ1-1|TRBV4-3|NA|NA
TGCGCCAGCAGCCAAGATTTACAGACCAACACTGAAGCTTTCTTT
CASSQDLQTNTEAFF
>TRBJ2-1|TRBV2|NA|NA
TGTGCCAGCAGCGCAGGGGCGAGCTCCTACAATGAGCAGTTCTTC
CASSAGASSYNEQFF
>TRBJ2-1|TRBV4-2|NA|NA
TGTGCCAGCAGCCCGTGGGGGGCCCCCCCGTCGAGCTCCTACAATGAGCAGTTCTTC
CASSPWGAPPSSSYNEQFF
>TRBJ1-5|TRBV4-1|NA|NA
TGCGCCAGCAGCCCAACCGGCAATCAGCCCCAGCATTTT
CASSPTGNQPQHF
>TRBJ1-2|TRBV7-2|NA|NA
TGTGCCACCAGGACAGCGGAAAACTATGGCTACACCTTC
CATRTAENYGYTF
>TRBJ1-4|TRBV5-1|once|NA
TGCGCCAGCAGCTTGGGAGGGGCAACTAATGAAAAACTGTTTTTT
CASSLGGATNEKLFF